This T cell receptor (beta chain) is from a study of cytomegalovirus exposure and HLA in healthy donors. Healthy bone marrow donors made up the donors. Trimming took 9 bases from V and 2 from J, leaving 8 bases between them. The germline gives CDR1 MGHRA, CDR2 YSYEKL. This CDR3 is built from 12 residues. In this sample, this clone turned up a few times. Primers included in the PCR were 60 Vbeta and 13 Jbeta primers. Using immunoSEQ multiplex PCR, the repertoire was profiled, and TCRdb retains in-frame clones only, with some absent. The repertoire holds around 160,000 clones, with roughly 79% as singletons.

This TCR derives from a man aged 45 to 65 in good health and CMV-seropositive. What was sequenced was PBMCs. This rearrangement joins TRBV4-1 to TRBJ2-1; the D is unclear. The CDR3: CASPATYNEQFF. The CDR3 DNA is TGCGCCAGTCCAGCGACCTACAATGAGCAGTTCTTC.